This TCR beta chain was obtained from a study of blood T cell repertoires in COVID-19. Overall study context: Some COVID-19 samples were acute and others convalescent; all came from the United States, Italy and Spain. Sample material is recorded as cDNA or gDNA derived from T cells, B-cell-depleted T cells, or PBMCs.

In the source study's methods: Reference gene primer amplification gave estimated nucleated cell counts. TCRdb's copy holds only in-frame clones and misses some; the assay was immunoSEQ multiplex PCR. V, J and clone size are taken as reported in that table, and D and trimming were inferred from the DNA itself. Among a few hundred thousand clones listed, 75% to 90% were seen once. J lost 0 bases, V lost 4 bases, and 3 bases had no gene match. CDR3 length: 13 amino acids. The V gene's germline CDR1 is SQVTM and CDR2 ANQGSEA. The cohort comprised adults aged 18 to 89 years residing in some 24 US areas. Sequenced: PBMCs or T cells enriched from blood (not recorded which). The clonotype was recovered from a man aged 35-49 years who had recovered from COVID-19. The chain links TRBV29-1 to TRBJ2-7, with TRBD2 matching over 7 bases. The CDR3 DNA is TGCAGCGTTGCCACTAGCGCCTCCTACGAGCAGTACTTC. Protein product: CSVATSASYEQYF.